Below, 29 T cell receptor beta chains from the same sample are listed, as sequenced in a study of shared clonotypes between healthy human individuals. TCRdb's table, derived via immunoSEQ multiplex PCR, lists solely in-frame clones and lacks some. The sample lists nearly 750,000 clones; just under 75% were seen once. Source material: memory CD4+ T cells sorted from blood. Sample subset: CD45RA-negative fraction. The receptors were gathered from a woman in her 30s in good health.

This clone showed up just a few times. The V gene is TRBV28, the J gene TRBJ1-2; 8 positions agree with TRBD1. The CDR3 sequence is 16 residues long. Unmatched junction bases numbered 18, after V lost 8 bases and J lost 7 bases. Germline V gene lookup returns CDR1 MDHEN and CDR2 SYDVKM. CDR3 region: CASGDQGARYLGGYTF. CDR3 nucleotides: TGTGCCAGCGGAGACCAGGGGGCGCGTTACTTGGGTGGCTACACCTTC.

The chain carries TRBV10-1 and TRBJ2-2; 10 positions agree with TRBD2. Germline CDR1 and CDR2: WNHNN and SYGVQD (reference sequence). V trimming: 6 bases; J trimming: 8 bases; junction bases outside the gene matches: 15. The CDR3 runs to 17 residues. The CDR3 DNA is TGCGCCAGCAGCAGCCTAGCGGGAGCCTTCCAAGGAGGGGAGCTGTTTTTT. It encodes CASSSLAGAFQGGELFF.

The CDR3 sequence: CASRGGQTSYEQYF. The CDR3, as DNA: TGTGCCAGCAGGGGGGGACAGACTTCCTACGAGCAGTACTTC. The chain has TRBV28 and TRBJ2-7; TRBD1 is a possible D gene (7 bases). Trimming took 6 bases from V and 1 from J, leaving 13 bases between them. This CDR3 has 14 residues. Germline-derived CDR1 and CDR2 are MDHEN and SYDVKM. The full variable domain, with the rest looked up from reference TRBV28 and TRBJ2-7, is DVKVTQSSRYLVKRTGEKVFLECVQDMDHENMFWYRQDPGLGLRLIYFSYDVKMKEKGDIPEGYSVSREKKERFSLILESASTNQTSMYLCASRGGQTSYEQYFGPGTRLTVT.

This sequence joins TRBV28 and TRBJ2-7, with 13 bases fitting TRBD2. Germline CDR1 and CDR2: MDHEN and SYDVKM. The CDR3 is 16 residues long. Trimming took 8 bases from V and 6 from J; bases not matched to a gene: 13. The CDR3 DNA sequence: TGTGCCAGCGCACTAGCGGGAGGGGGGGTAGTCGGCGAGCAGTACTTC. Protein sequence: CASALAGGGVVGEQYF.

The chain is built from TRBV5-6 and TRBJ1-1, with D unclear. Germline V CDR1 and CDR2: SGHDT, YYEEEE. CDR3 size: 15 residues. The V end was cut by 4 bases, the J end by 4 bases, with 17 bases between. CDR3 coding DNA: TGTGCCAGCAGCCGACGCTCCCATCGTGTCACTGAAGCTTTCTTT. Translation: CASSRRSHRVTEAFF.

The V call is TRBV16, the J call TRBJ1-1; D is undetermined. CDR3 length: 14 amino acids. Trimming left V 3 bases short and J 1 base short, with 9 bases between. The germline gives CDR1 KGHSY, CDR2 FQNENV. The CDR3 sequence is CASSHKRENTEAFF. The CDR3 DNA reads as TGTGCCAGCAGCCATAAGCGGGAGAACACTGAAGCTTTCTTT. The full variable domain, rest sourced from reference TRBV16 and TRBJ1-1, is GEEVAQTPKHLVRGEGQKAKLYCAPIKGHSYVFWYQQVLKNEFKFLISFQNENVFDETGMPKERFSAKCLPNSPCSLEIQATKLEDSAVYFCASSHKRENTEAFFGQGTRLTVV.

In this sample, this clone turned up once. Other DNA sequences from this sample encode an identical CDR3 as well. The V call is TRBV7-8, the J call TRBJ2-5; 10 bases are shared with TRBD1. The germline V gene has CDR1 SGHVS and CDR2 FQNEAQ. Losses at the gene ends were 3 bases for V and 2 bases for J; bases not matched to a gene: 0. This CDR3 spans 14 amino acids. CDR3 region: CASSLGQGQETQYF. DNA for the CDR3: TGTGCCAGCAGCTTGGGACAGGGGCAAGAGACCCAGTACTTC.

CDR3 DNA sequence: TGCGCCAGCAGCCCCCAGGGGACGGACTATGGCTACACCTTC. Amino acids: CASSPQGTDYGYTF. This sequence joins TRBV5-1 and TRBJ1-2, with D perhaps TRBD1 (6 bases). V was clipped by 4 bases and J by 3 bases, with 13 bases between them. This CDR3 comprises 14 residues. Germline loops: CDR1 SGHRS, CDR2 YFSETQ.

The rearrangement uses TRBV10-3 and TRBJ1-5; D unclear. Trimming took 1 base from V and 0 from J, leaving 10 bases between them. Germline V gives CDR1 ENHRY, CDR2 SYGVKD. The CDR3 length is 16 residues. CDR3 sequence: CAISEFSEDSNQPQHF. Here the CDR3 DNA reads TGTGCCATCAGTGAGTTCTCGGAGGATAGCAATCAGCCCCAGCATTTT.

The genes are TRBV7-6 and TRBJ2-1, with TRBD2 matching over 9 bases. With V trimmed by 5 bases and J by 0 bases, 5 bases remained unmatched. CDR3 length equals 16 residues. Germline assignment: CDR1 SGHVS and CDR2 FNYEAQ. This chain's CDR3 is CASSPRLADSYNEQFF. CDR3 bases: TGTGCCAGCAGCCCCCGACTAGCGGACTCCTACAATGAGCAGTTCTTC. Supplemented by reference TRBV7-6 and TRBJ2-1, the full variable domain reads GAGVSQSPRYKVTKRGQDVALRCDPISGHVSLYWYRQALGQGPEFLTYFNYEAQQDKSGLPNDRFSAERPEGSISTLTIQRTEQRDSAMYRCASSPRLADSYNEQFFGPGTRLTVL.

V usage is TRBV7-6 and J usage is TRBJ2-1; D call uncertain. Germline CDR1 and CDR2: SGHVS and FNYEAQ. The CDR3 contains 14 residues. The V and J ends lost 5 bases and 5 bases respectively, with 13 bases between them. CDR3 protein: CASSPLSSDNEQFF. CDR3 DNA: TGTGCCAGCAGCCCACTCTCATCCGACAATGAGCAGTTCTTC.

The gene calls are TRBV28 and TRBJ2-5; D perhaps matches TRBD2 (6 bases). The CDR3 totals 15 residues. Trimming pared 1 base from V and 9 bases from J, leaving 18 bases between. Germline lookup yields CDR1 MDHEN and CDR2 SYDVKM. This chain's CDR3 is CASSLSRSGRMAQYF. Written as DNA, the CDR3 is TGTGCCAGCAGTTTATCACGGTCGGGGAGGATGGCCCAGTACTTC.

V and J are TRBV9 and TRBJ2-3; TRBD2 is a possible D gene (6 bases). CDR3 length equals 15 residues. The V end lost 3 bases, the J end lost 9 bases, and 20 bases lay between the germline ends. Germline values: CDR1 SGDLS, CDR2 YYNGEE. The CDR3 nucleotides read TGTGCCAGCAGCGGAACACTAGCTAGCTTCCAGACGCAGTATTTT. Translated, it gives CASSGTLASFQTQYF. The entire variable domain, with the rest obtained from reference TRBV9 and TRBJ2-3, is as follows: DSGVTQTPKHLITATGQRVTLRCSPRSGDLSVYWYQQSLDQGLQFLIQYYNGEERAKGNILERFSAQQFPDLHSELNLSSLELGDSALYFCASSGTLASFQTQYFGPGTRLTVL.

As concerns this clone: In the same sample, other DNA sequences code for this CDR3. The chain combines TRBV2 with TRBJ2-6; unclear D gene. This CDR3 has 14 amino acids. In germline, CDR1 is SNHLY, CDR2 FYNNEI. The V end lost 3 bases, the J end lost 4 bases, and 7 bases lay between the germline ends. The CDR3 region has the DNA TGTGCCAGCAGTGAGCGTGCGGGGGCCAACGTCCTGACTTTC. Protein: CASSERAGANVLTF.

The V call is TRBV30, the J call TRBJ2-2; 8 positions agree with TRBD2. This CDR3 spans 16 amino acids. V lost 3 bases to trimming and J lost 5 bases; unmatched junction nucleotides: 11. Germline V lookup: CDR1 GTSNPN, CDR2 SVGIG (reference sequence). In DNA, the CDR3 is TGTGCCTGGAGCCCGGCCGGGGGGGCTGGGACCGGGGAGCTGTTTTTT. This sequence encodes CAWSPAGGAGTGELFF. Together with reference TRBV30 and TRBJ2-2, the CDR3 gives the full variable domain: SQTIHQWPATLVQPVGSPLSLECTVEGTSNPNLYWYRQAAGRGLQLLFYSVGIGQISSEVPQNLSASRPQDRQFILSSKKLLLSDSGFYLCAWSPAGGAGTGELFFGEGSRLTVL.

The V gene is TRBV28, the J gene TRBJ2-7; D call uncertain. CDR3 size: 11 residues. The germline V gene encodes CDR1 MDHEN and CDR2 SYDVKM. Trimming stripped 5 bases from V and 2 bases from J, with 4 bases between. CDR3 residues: CASSAPYEQYF. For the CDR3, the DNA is TGTGCCAGCAGTGCCCCCTACGAGCAGTACTTC. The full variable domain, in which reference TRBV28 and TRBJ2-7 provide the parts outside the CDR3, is DVKVTQSSRYLVKRTGEKVFLECVQDMDHENMFWYRQDPGLGLRLIYFSYDVKMKEKGDIPEGYSVSREKKERFSLILESASTNQTSMYLCASSAPYEQYFGPGTRLTVT.

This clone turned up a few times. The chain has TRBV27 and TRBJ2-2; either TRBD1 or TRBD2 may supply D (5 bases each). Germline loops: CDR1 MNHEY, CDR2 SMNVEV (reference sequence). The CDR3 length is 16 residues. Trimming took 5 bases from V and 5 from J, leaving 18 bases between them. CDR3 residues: CASSPGPSWGTGELFF. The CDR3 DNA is TGTGCCAGCAGTCCGGGACCATCGTGGGGGACCGGGGAGCTGTTTTTT.

As DNA, the CDR3 is TGTGCCAGCAGCTTTACAGGGACCGGGGAGCTGTTTTTT. This sequence encodes CASSFTGTGELFF. The rearrangement joins TRBV11-2 to TRBJ2-2; a weak D match, TRBD1 (6 bases). The ends were cut back, 3 bases at V and 5 bases at J, with 7 bases in the middle. The CDR3 extends over 13 amino acids. Germline V gene sequence: CDR1 SGHAT, CDR2 FQNNGV.

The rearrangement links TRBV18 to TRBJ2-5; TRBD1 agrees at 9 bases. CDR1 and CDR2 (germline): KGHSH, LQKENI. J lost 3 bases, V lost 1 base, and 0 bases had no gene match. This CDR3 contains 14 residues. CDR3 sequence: CASSPRTGEETQYF. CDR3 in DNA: TGTGCCAGCTCACCACGGACAGGGGAAGAGACCCAGTACTTC.

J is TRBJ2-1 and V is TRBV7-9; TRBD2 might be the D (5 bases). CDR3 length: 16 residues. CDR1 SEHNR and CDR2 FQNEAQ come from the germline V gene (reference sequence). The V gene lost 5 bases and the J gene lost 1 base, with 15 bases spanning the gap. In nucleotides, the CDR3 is TGTGCCAGCAGCGCCCCCCGGGGAGCGTCCTACAATGAGCAGTTCTTC. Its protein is CASSAPRGASYNEQFF.

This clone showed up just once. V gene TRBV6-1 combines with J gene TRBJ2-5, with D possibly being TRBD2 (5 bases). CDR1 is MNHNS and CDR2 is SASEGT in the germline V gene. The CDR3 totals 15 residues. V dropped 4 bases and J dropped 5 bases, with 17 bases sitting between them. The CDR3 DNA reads TGTGCCAGCAGTGCCCGACCCCTAGCCGGGGAGACCCAGTACTTC. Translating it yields CASSARPLAGETQYF.

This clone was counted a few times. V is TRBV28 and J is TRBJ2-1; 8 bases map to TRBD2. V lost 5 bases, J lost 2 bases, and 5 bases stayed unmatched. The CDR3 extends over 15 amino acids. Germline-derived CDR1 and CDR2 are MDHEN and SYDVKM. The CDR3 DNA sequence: TGTGCCAGCAGTCGTGTAGCGGGGACCTACAATGAGCAGTTCTTC. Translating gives CASSRVAGTYNEQFF.

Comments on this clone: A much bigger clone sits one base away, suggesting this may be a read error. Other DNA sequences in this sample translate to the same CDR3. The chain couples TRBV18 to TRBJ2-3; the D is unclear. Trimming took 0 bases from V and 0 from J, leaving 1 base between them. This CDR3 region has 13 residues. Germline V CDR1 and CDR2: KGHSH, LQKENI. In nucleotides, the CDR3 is TGTGCCAGCTCACCACCGAGCACAGATACGCAGTATTTT. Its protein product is CASSPPSTDTQYF.

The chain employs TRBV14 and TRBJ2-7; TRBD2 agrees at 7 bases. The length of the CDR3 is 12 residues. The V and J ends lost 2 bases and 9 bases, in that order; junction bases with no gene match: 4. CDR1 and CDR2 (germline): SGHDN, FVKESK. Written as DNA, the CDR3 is TGTGCCAGCAGCCAAACTAGCGCCGGGCAGTACTTC. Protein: CASSQTSAGQYF.

CDR3 protein: CASSYPRGQGKGEQYF. The CDR3 DNA follows: TGTGCCAGCAGTTACCCCCGGGGGCAGGGAAAGGGCGAGCAGTACTTC. The rearrangement links TRBV28 to TRBJ2-5; D could derive from TRBD1 or TRBD2 (6 bases each). The DNA end is more similar to TRBJ2-7, so the J call may be wrong. The CDR3 is 16 amino acids. Germline loops: CDR1 MDHEN, CDR2 SYDVKM.

CDR3 sequence: CAWKSGQAVREQYF. The DNA for the CDR3 is TGTGCCTGGAAGAGCGGGCAGGCAGTACGCGAGCAGTACTTC. The rearrangement joins TRBV30 to TRBJ2-7, with a tentative D call TRBD2 (6 bases). Germline V lookup: CDR1 GTSNPN, CDR2 SVGIG (reference sequence). The CDR3 is 14 amino acids. Deletions cut 4 bases from V and 6 bases from J, with 19 bases between.

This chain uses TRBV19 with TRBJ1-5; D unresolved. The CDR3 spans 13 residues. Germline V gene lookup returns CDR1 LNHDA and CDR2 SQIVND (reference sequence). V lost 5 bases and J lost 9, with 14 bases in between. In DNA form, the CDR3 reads TGTGCCAGTAGTCCCCCGATACGACGGCCCCAGCATTTT. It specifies CASSPPIRRPQHF.

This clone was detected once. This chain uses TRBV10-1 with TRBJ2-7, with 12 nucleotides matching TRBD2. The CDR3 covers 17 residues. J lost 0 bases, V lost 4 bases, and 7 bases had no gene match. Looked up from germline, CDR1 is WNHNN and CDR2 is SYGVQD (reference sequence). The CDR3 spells CASSGSLAGGLSYEQYF. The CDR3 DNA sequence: TGCGCCAGCAGTGGCTCCCTAGCGGGAGGGCTCTCCTACGAGCAGTACTTC.

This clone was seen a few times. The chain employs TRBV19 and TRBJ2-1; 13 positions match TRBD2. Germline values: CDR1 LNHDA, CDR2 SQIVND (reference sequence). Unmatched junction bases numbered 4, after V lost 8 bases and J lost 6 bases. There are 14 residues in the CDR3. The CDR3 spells CASRTSGSSNEQFF. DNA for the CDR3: TGTGCCAGTCGGACTAGCGGGAGTAGCAATGAGCAGTTCTTC.